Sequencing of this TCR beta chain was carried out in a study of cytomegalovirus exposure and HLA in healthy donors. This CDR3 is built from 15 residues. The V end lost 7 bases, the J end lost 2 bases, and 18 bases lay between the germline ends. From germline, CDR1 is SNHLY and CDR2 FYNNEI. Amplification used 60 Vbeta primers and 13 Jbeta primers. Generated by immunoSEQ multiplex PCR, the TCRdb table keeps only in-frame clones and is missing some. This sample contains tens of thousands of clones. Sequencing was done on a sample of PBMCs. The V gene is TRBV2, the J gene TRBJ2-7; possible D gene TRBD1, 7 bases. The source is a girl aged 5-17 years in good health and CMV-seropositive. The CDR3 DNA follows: TGTGCCAGCACCCCTGGACAGGACTACGCCTACGAGCAGTACGTC. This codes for CASTPGQDYAYEQYV.